Below, one T cell receptor beta chain is given with its context. CDR3 length equals 13 residues. Trimming cost V 0 bases and J 1 base, with 3 bases left between them. Germline V gene data show CDR1 as LGHDT and CDR2 as YNNKEL (reference sequence). Methods used by the authors: Scientists estimated how many nucleated cells there were by amplifying reference gene primers. Clones were sequenced by immunoSEQ multiplex PCR, and TCRdb holds only the in-frame ones, with some missing. V, J and clone size reflect that table, while D and trimming were determined from the DNA. Of 20,000 to 25,000 clones detected, 70% to 90% appear once; the ten largest clones hold under 6.5%. The data are from a study of blood T cell repertoires in COVID-19. Study information: Collection of acute and convalescent COVID-19 samples took place in the United States, Italy and Spain. PBMCs, B-cell-depleted T cells, or T cells provided the cDNA or gDNA that made up the material.

The rearrangement links TRBV3-1 (or the pseudogene TRBV3-2) to TRBJ1-2; no clear D gene. The sequenced sample was peripheral blood. The clonotype comes from a woman aged 80 or over with active COVID-19. The CDR3 loop is CASSQDSNYGYTF. The DNA of the CDR3 is TGTGCCAGCAGCCAAGACAGTAACTATGGCTACACCTTC.